Below, 15 T cell receptor beta chains from the same sample are listed, as sequenced in a study of T cell responses to AZD1222 COVID-19 vaccine. This table comes from immunoSEQ multiplex PCR, and its TCRdb copy is limited to in-frame clones, with some not included. The table includes 150,000 to 200,000 clones, approximately 92% detected once. Sequencing used peripheral blood, obtained on day 0 of AZD1222 vaccination. The source is an adult in good health.

The J gene is TRBJ2-3, the V gene TRBV7-2; 13 bases are a match to TRBD2. V lost 5 bases, J lost 1 base, and 3 bases stayed unmatched. The CDR3 length is 16 residues. The germline V gene has CDR1 SGHTA and CDR2 FQGNSA. The CDR3, as DNA: TGTGCCAGCAGCGTAACTAGCGGGGGGGGCACAGATACGCAGTATTTT. Residues: CASSVTSGGGTDTQYF.

V is TRBV4-3 and J is TRBJ2-3; the D gene is possibly TRBD2 (6 bases). The germline V gene encodes CDR1 LGHNA and CDR2 YSLEER. V was cut by 4 bases and J by 4 bases, with 15 bases left in between. The CDR3 totals 15 residues. The DNA of the CDR3 is TGCGCCAGCAGCCGGGGAAAAGCGGGCTCAGATACGCAGTATTTT. Translated, it gives CASSRGKAGSDTQYF.

The chain employs TRBV27 and TRBJ1-1, with a tentative D call TRBD1 (5 bases). The germline CDR1 and CDR2 sequences are MNHEY and SMNVEV (reference sequence). V shed 4 bases and J shed 3 bases, with 15 bases lying between them. CDR3 length: 15 residues. CDR3 in amino acids: CASSSMRQLDTEAFF. The CDR3 DNA sequence: TGTGCCAGCAGTTCTATGAGACAGCTTGACACTGAAGCTTTCTTT.

CDR3 sequence (DNA): TGTGCCAGCAGTCAAGGACCGAATGGCTACACCTTC. Protein product: CASSQGPNGYTF. The J gene is TRBJ1-2, the V gene TRBV6-6; no firm D call. Germline loops: CDR1 MNHNY, CDR2 SVGAGI (reference sequence). Trimming left V 5 bases short and J 6 bases short, with 10 bases between. The CDR3 consists of 12 residues.

The chain couples TRBV13 to TRBJ2-2; D is perhaps TRBD1 or TRBD2 (6 bases each). The CDR3 loop spans 15 amino acids. Per germline, CDR1 PRHDT and CDR2 FYEKMQ (reference sequence). V dropped 3 bases and J dropped 5 bases, with 13 bases sitting between them. CDR3 sequence reads: CASSFVPGATGELFF. The CDR3 coding sequence is TGTGCCAGCAGCTTTGTCCCGGGGGCGACCGGGGAGCTGTTTTTT.

The chain couples TRBV21-1 to TRBJ2-2; the DNA was not used to check the table's D call, TRBD1. TRBV21-1 is tagged as a pseudogene. The CDR3 runs 15 residues. For the CDR3, the DNA is TGTGCCAGCACTTCCGACAGGTTCCTATCCGGGGAGCTGTTTTTT. Its protein product is CASTSDRFLSGELFF.

This chain links TRBV7-9 with TRBJ1-2, with D possibly being TRBD1 (6 bases). Trimming took 5 bases from V and 5 from J, leaving 24 bases between them. Germline CDR1 and CDR2: SEHNR and FQNEAQ (reference sequence). CDR3 length: 17 amino acids. The CDR3 loop is CASSPLLRGGAWYGYTF. CDR3 nucleotide sequence: TGTGCCAGCAGCCCCCTCTTGCGGGGGGGCGCTTGGTATGGCTACACCTTC.

The chain links TRBV7-8 to TRBJ2-7; 9 nucleotides match TRBD1. This CDR3 region has 13 residues. Germline trimming cut 1 base from V and 13 bases from J; bases unmatched to any gene: 8. Germline assignment: CDR1 SGHVS and CDR2 FQNEAQ. The CDR3: CASSLGIQGQGYF. Here the CDR3 DNA reads TGTGCCAGCAGCTTAGGAATACAGGGACAGGGATACTTC.

This chain links TRBV30 with TRBJ2-5; TRBD1 aligns across 9 bases. The CDR3 loop spans 13 amino acids. CDR1 is GTSNPN and CDR2 is SVGIG in the germline V gene (reference sequence). The CDR3 sequence: CATRTGGAETQYF. For the CDR3, the DNA is TGTGCAACGAGAACAGGGGGCGCAGAGACCCAGTACTTC.

The rearrangement joins TRBV15 to TRBJ2-3; D is unclear. This CDR3 comprises 12 residues. The V gene's germline CDR1 is LNHNV and CDR2 YYDKDF (reference sequence). Trimming cost V 8 bases and J 4 bases, with 10 bases left between them. The CDR3 reads CATSENPDTQYF. CDR3 nucleotides: TGTGCCACCTCCGAGAACCCAGATACGCAGTATTTT.

The gene calls are TRBV28 and TRBJ2-7, with D possibly matching TRBD2 (5 bases). Deletions cut 6 bases from V and 0 bases from J, with 9 bases between. Looked up from germline, CDR1 is MDHEN and CDR2 is SYDVKM. The length of the CDR3 is 13 residues. CDR3 DNA sequence: TGTGCCAGCAGCCGCGGACTCTCCTACGAGCAGTACTTC. As protein: CASSRGLSYEQYF.

This chain links TRBV3-1 (or the pseudogene TRBV3-2) with TRBJ2-7; TRBD2 is a possible D gene (5 bases). This CDR3 is built from 15 residues. Trimming cost V 3 bases and J 12 bases, with 24 bases left between them. The germline CDR1 and CDR2 sequences are LGHDT and YNNKEL (reference sequence). This CDR3 is CASSHASGIGYQLYF. The CDR3 DNA reads TGTGCCAGCAGCCATGCCTCCGGGATCGGGTACCAGTTGTACTTC.

On this clone itself: The identical CDR3 is also encoded by other nucleotide sequences in the sample. CDR3 bases: TGTGCCAGCAGCGTCGGACAGGGAAGCTATGGCTACACCTTC. Amino acid sequence: CASSVGQGSYGYTF. This chain links TRBV9 with TRBJ1-2; TRBD1 agrees at 8 bases. The CDR3 runs 14 residues. The V gene's germline CDR1 is SGDLS and CDR2 YYNGEE. The trim removed 2 bases at V and 4 bases at J, leaving 4 bases unmatched.

This clone was recorded once. The chain uses TRBV27 and TRBJ1-1; 7 positions agree with TRBD1. Germline V gene sequence: CDR1 MNHEY, CDR2 SMNVEV (reference sequence). The CDR3 runs 16 residues. With 2 bases clipped from V and 1 base from J, the junction kept 7 bases outside the gene matches. The CDR3 bases are TGTGCCAGCAGTTTAGGAGGGGGCTATGGGAACACTGAAGCTTTCTTT. Amino acid sequence: CASSLGGGYGNTEAFF.

The V and J genes are TRBV5-1 and TRBJ1-1, with D unclear. This CDR3 is built from 12 residues. The germline V gene encodes CDR1 SGHRS and CDR2 YFSETQ. V lost 0 bases to trimming and J lost 11 bases, with 11 bases between them. The CDR3 region has the DNA TGCGCCAGCAGCTTGGACCTAGTACCCGCTTTCTTT. It codes for CASSLDLVPAFF.